This TCR beta chain was observed in a study of blood T cells in healthy people across ages (dated by TCRdb to 2014 to 2015). Context from the whole study: In model experiments, template switching captured roughly one uniquely barcoded TCR beta cDNA molecule for every two T cells. Age-related changes in TCR beta repertoire diversity were measured in the study by deep sequencing normalized with unique cDNA molecular identifiers. The donors were split into four age groups: young (average 16 years), middle-aged (roughly 42), aged (around 67) and long-lived (82). Donors of different ages were randomly distributed across sequencing lanes to avoid experimental bias. Two additional independent replicas of 1 million unique cDNA reads from the same blood draw were analyzed for two donors (one aged 18 to 30 and one aged 80 or older). General findings and caveats noted by the study authors: Since profiling was done on bulk unsorted PBMCs, naive and antigen-experienced compartments could not be conclusively compared. The long-lived group showed more naive CD4+ T cells, fewer expanded clones and increased TCR diversity than the aged group, suggesting age selection. Estimates of total diversity based on one million sequenced T cells were considered lower bounds and underestimates. There was a strong correlation between observed TCR beta diversity and the percentage of naive T cells measured by flow cytometry. The CMV infection status of donors was not known, potentially confounding age-related changes in expanded clonotypes. As age increased, observed TCR beta diversity per million T cells dropped in a roughly linear way, and a significant reduction was already evident by age approximately 40.

Trimming costs V 1 base and J 7 bases, and their ends lie 13 bases apart. CDR3 length: 14 amino acids, cysteine to phenylalanine. The CDR3 DNA has 42 bases and is translated from base 1. From a lookup of the germline V gene, CDR1 and CDR2 are SGHTA and FQGNSA. This clonotype was seen more than once but under ten times. Its antigen specificity is not known. No base qualities exist here, and no much larger clone lies one base off it. Donors were 39 systemically healthy Caucasian individuals from Russia aged about 6 to 100 years. Each donor gave about 9.7 milliliters of peripheral blood, drawn into EDTA-treated Vacutainer tubes. Ficoll-Paque density-gradient centrifugation was used to isolate PBMCs, with at least 7 million per sample. Trizol reagent was used to extract total RNA from the PBMCs, yielding at least 5.5 micrograms per sample. Naive CD45RAhigh/CD27high T cell percentages were measured by flow cytometry on a PBMC aliquot from every donor.

The library was built by means of 5' RACE. The second PCR ran for roughly 6 to 11 cycles and used a J-beta primer mix along with a sample-barcoded 5' primer. A template-switch 5' adaptor carrying 12 random nucleotides introduced a unique molecular identifier onto each TCR beta cDNA molecule. At least 2.5 million CDR3-containing paired-end reads were obtained from each sample. The Mint cDNA synthesis kit, primed by a TRBC-specific oligonucleotide, was used to synthesize first-strand cDNA from all RNA. Following uracil-DNA glycosylase treatment, a first 18-cycle PCR with universal primers M1SS and BC2_uni_R was performed on all cDNA. Per the authors' processing: For normalization, 1 million high-quality reads, each with a distinct molecular identifier, were randomly selected from each sample. Instead of being binned into consensus sequences, reads that shared molecular identifiers were thrown out. MiTCR, set to a Q25 quality threshold and the strictest error-elimination algorithm, was used for CDR3 identification, clonotype clustering and error correction. A nonparametric unseen species model with Euler transformation was used to estimate lower-bound total TCR beta diversity. Using fastp at Q25 and MiXCR, TCRdb reprocessed the public reads and kept productive beta chains. Rows matching on CDR3 protein sequence are summarized as one entry with the most common DNA and genes. It is TCRdb's table, rather than the study itself, that gives the V and J calls and clone size. The sample table contains around 2 million distinct CDR3 sequences; only one count was recorded for about two fifths of them. The top ten constitute roughly 23% of the sample.

Sequencing input: blood. This sequence originates from a human donor in good health. The rearrangement joined TRBV7-2 to TRBJ1-2, and TRBD1 may be the D gene, going by 5 matching bases. The CDR3 reads as follows: CASSLGRDGSGYTF. The nucleotide sequence is given as TGTGCCAGCAGCTTAGGCCGGGACGGCAGTGGCTACACCTTC.